This paragraph covers one T cell receptor beta chain sequence. Only in-frame clones appear in the TCRdb table, and some are missing; sequencing was by immunoSEQ multiplex PCR. This table has 45,000 to 55,000 clones, approximately 88% appearing once. Germline V gene lookup returns CDR1 SGHVS and CDR2 FQNEAQ. The CDR3 length is 13 residues. The germline V and J ends were trimmed by 1 base and 3 bases, with 6 bases remaining between them. This specimen belongs to a study of blood T cell repertoires in COVID-19. Across the whole study: PBMCs, B-cell-depleted T cells, or T cells were the source of the cDNA or gDNA that made up the material.

This sequence originates from a human donor in a cohort sampled during active COVID-19. What was sequenced was peripheral blood. The chain has TRBV7-8 and TRBJ1-1; D not certain. The CDR3 region has the DNA TGTGCCAGCAGCTTAGTAACGGACACTGAAGCTTTCTTT. As protein: CASSLVTDTEAFF.